This T cell receptor beta chain stems from a study of persistence of HIV-infected CD4 T cells. Cells were stimulated nonspecifically with anti-CD3/anti-CD28 magnetic beads. Responding CD4+ T cells were sorted by upregulation of both CD40 ligand and CD69. A word on this clone: Its specificity is unknown.

The libraries were made with immunoSEQ version 4 in survey mode. Template was genomic DNA at around 10 ng/uL, with up to about 1 ug used per sample. The repertoire was sequenced with immunoSEQ multiplex PCR; TCRdb's copy has only in-frame clones and lacks some. The sample carries around 40,000 clones, about 89% recorded once. The V and J ends lost 2 bases and 4 bases respectively, with 9 bases between them. CDR1 is SGDLS and CDR2 is YYNGEE in the germline V gene. The CDR3 covers 13 residues. The chain recombines TRBV9 with TRBJ1-1; D remains ambiguous. The source was CD4+ T cells sorted from PBMCs after roughly 18-hour stimulation, collected from a patient who received antiretroviral therapy. The clonotype was recovered from an adult man with HIV who was CMV-seropositive. CDR3: CASSVRIGTEAFF. CDR3 sequence (DNA): TGTGCCAGCAGCGTCCGCATCGGCACTGAAGCTTTCTTT.